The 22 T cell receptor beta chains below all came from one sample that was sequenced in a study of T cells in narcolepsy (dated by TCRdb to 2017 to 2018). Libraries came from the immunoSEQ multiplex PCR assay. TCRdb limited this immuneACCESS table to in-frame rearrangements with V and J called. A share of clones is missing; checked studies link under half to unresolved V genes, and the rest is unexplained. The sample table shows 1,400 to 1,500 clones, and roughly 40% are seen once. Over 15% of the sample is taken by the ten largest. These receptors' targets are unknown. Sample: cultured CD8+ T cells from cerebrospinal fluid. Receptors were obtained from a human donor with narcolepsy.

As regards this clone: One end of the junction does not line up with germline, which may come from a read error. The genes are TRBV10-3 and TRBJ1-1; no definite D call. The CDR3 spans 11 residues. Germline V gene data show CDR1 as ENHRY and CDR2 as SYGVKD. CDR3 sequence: CASSENWVAFF. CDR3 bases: TGTGCCAGCAGTGAAAATTGGGTAGCTTTCTTT.

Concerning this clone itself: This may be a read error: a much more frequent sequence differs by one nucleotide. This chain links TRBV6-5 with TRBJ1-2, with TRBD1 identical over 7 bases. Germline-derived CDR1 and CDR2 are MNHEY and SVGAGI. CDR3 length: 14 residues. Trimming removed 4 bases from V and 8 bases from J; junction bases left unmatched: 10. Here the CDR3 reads CASSLQGGSNGYTF. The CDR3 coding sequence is TGTGCCAGCAGTTTGCAGGGGGGTTCGAACGGCTACACCTTC.

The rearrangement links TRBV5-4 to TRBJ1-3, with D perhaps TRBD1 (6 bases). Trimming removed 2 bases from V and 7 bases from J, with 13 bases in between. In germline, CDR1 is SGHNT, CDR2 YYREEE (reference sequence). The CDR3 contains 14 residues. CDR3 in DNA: TGTGCCAGCAGCTTCGGGCAGGGGAGGAACACCATATATTTT. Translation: CASSFGQGRNTIYF.

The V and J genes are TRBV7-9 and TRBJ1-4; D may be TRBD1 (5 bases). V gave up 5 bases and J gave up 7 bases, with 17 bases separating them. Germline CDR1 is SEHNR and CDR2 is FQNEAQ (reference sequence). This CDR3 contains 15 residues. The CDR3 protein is CASSPTRGGGEKLFF. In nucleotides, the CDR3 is TGTGCCAGCAGCCCAACAAGGGGCGGCGGTGAAAAACTGTTTTTT.

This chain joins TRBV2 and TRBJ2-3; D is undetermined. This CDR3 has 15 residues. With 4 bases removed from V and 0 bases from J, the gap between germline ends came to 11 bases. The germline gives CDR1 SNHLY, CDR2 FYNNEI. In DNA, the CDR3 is TGTGCCAGCAGTGTTGTGGGTTCCAGCACAGATACGCAGTATTTT. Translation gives CASSVVGSSTDTQYF.

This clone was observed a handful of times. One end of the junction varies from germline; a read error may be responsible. The CDR3 coding sequence is TGTGCCAGCAGCCCGGGGACAGGGGGTAACACTGAAGCTTTCTTT. This translates into CASSPGTGGNTEAFF. V and J are TRBV4-1 and TRBJ1-1, with 11 positions matching TRBD1. From germline, CDR1 is MGHRA and CDR2 YSYEKL. The CDR3 spans 15 residues.

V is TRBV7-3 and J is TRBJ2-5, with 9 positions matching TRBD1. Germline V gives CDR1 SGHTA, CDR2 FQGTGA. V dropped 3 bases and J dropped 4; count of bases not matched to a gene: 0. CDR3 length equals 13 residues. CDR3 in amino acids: CASSLGQGETQYF. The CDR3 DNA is TGTGCCAGCAGCTTGGGACAGGGAGAGACCCAGTACTTC.

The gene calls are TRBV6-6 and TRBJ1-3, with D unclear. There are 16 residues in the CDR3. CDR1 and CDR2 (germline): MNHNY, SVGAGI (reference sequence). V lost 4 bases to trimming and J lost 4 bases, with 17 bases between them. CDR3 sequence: CASSFSDFSDGNTIYF. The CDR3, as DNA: TGTGCCAGCAGTTTTAGTGATTTCAGCGACGGAAACACCATATATTTT.

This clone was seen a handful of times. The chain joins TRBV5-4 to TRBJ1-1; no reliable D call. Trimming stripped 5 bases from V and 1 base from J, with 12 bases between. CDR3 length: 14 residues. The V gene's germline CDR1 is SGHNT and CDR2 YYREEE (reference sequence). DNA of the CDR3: TGTGCCAGCAGTCATACCGTACGGAACACTGAAGCTTTCTTT. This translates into CASSHTVRNTEAFF.

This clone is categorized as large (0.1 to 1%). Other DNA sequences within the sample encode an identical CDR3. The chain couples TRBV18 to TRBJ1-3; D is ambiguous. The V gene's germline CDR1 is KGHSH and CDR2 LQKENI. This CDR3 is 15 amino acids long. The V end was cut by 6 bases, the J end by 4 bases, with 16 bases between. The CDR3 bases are TGTGCCAGCTCCCCTCCGGGCGGAGGCGGAAACACCATATATTTT. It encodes CASSPPGGGGNTIYF.

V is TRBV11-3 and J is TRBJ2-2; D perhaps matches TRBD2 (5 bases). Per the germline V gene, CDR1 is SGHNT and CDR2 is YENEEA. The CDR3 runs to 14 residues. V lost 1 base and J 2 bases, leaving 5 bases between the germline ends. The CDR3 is CASSLGTNTGELFF. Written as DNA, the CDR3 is TGTGCCAGCAGCTTAGGGACTAACACCGGGGAGCTGTTTTTT.

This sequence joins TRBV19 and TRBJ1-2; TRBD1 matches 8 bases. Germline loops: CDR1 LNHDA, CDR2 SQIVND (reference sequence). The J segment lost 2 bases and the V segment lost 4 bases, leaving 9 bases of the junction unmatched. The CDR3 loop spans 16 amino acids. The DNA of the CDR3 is TGTGCCAGTAGTAGGTGGTCAGGGGGCGCAAACTATGGCTACACCTTC. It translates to CASSRWSGGANYGYTF.

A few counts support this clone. CDR3 residues: CASRPSGTGGYGYTF. CDR3 DNA sequence: TGTGCCAGCAGACCCTCCGGGACAGGGGGCTATGGCTACACCTTC. The chain uses TRBV14 and TRBJ1-2; 11 bases match TRBD1. V lost 6 bases to trimming and J lost 4 bases; unmatched junction nucleotides: 7. Germline V gene lookup returns CDR1 SGHDN and CDR2 FVKESK. This CDR3 is 15 amino acids long.

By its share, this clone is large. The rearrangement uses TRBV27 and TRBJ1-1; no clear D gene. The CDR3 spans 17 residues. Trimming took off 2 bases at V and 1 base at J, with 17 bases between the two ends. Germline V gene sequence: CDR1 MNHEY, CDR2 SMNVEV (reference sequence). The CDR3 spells CASSLVFVGRTNTEAFF. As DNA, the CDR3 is TGTGCCAGCAGTTTAGTTTTCGTTGGCAGGACGAACACTGAAGCTTTCTTT.

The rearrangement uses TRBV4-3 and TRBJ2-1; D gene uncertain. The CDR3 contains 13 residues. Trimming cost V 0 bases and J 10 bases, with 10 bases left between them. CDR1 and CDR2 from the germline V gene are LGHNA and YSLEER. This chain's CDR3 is CASSQEMRSEQFF. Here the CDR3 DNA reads TGCGCCAGCAGCCAAGAAATGAGGAGCGAGCAGTTCTTC.

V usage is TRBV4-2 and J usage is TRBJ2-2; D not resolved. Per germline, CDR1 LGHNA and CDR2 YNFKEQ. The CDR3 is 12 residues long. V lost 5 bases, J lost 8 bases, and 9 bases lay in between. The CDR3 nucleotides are TGTGCCAGCAGCGCGCCGTTGGGGGAGCTGTTTTTT. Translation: CASSAPLGELFF.

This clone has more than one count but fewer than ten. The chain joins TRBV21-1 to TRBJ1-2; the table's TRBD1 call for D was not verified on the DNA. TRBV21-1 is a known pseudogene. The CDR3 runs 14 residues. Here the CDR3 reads CASSKADSRYGYTF. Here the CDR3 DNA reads TGTGCCAGCAGCAAAGCAGACAGTAGATATGGCTACACCTTC.

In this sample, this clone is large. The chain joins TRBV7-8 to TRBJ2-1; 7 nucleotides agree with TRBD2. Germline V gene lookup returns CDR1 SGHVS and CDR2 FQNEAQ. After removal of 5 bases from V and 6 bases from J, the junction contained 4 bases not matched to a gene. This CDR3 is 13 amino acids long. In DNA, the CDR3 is TGTGCCAGCAGCCCCGGGGGGTTCAATGAGCAGTTCTTC. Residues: CASSPGGFNEQFF. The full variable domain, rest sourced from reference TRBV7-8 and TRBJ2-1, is GAGVSQSPRYKVAKRGQDVALRCDPISGHVSLFWYQQALGQGPEFLTYFQNEAQLDKSGLPSDRFFAERPEGSVSTLKIQRTQQEDSAVYLCASSPGGFNEQFFGPGTRLTVL.

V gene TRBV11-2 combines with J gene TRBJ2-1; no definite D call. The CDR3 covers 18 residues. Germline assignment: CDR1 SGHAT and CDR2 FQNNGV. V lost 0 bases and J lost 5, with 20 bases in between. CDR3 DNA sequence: TGTGCCAGCAGCTTAGATCAGAACTGGAAGGTGAGGAACAATGAGCAGTTCTTC. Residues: CASSLDQNWKVRNNEQFF.

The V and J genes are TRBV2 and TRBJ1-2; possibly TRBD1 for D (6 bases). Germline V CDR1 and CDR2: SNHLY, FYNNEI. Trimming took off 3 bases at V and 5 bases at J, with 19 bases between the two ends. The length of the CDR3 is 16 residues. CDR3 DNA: TGTGCCAGCAGTGATTCTCAGGGGTTAAAAGTTTATGGCTACACCTTC. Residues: CASSDSQGLKVYGYTF.

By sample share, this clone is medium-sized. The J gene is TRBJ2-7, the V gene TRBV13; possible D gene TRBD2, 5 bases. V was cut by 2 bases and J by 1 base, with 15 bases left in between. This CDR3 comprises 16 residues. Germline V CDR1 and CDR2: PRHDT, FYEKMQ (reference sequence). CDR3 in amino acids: CASSLIYGRTSYEQYF. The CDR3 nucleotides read TGTGCCAGCAGCTTAATCTATGGACGGACTTCCTACGAGCAGTACTTC.

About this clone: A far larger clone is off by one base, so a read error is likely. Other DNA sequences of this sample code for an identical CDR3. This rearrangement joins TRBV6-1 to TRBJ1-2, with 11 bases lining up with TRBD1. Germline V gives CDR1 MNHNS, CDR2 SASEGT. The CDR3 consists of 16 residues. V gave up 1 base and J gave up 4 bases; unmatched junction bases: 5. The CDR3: CASSEEGTGGSYGYTF. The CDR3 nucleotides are TGTGCCAGCAGTGAAGAAGGGACAGGGGGTAGCTATGGCTACACCTTC.